The clone carrying this T cell receptor beta chain was detected only once. The antigen remains unidentified. With a J-beta primer mix and a sample-barcoded 5' primer, a second PCR ran about 7 to 12 cycles. TCRdb reanalysed the 5' RACE reads using MiXCR and keeps one entry per CDR3 protein. The sample records about 640,000 distinct CDR3 sequences, approximately 50% being singletons. The CDR3 totals 17 residues. V lost 4 bases and J lost 1, with 18 bases in between. The authors drew approximately 9 milliliters of peripheral blood from each donor. The entry originates in a study of blood T cells in healthy people across ages. Findings and limits, study-wide: A strong correlation was seen between TCR beta diversity and naive T cell percentage.

The rearrangement joins TRBV12-3 or TRBV12-4 to TRBJ2-3; D may be TRBD2 (6 bases). The receptor was isolated from a man in his 60s in good health. What was sequenced was blood. In DNA form, the CDR3 reads TGTGCCAGCAGTTCGCGTGCAGGGAGGAACGGCACAGATACGCAGTATTTT. Its translation is CASSSRAGRNGTDTQYF.